This is a list of T cell receptor beta chains from one sample in a study of CD4 T cells in relation to SARS-CoV-2 and coronaviruses. Antigens of these TCRs are unknown. Clones were sequenced by immunoSEQ multiplex PCR, and TCRdb holds only the in-frame ones, with some missing. Of some 29,000 clones in the sample, 76% were seen once. Input material: CD4+ T cells from PBMCs, cultured in vitro. The source is a human donor in good health. CDR3s leave out the opening cysteine and the closing phenylalanine or tryptophan.

>TRBJ1-2|TRBV4-3
ASSQEGTRSGYT
>TRBJ2-5|TRBV5-1
ASSLVGQKQETQY
>TRBJ1-1|TRBV18
ASSPRGGGVNTEAF
>TRBJ2-2|TRBV2
ASSESSRAGELF
>TRBJ1-3|TRBV7-9
ASRGTGGGNTIY
>TRBJ1-3|TRBV4-1
ASSQVGGYGNTIY
>TRBJ2-1|TRBV19
ASSKTGFSVEQF
>TRBJ1-2|TRBV5-8
ASSLWGPGPLGGYT
>TRBJ1-1|TRBV30
AWRGGLNTEAF
>TRBJ1-6|TRBV7-2
ASSLARPSNSPLH
>TRBJ1-5|TRBV30
AWSVAASYSNQPQH
>TRBJ2-5|TRBV5-8
ASSLGTGQLQETQY
>TRBJ2-1|TRBV19
ASSNRPHNEQF
>TRBJ1-5|TRBV27
ASSLSPRGYQPQH
>TRBJ2-1|TRBV24-1
ATSDPSGSSYNEQF
>TRBJ1-2|TRBV3-1/TRBV3-2
ASSPGTSYGYT
>TRBJ1-1|TRBV18
ASSRTRTGGNTEAF
>TRBJ2-3|TRBV3-1/TRBV3-2
ASSHELDRHTQY
>TRBJ2-7|TRBV18
ASSPQGNYEQY
>TRBJ2-1|TRBV2
ASRLTGSSYNEQF
>TRBJ2-2|TRBV6-6
ASSQRRGTSGLNTGELF
>TRBJ2-5|TRBV6-2/TRBV6-3
ASSTGETQY
>TRBJ2-3|TRBV9
ASSKPSGRAVDTQY
>TRBJ2-1|TRBV27
ASSQGQTRYNEQF
>TRBJ1-2|TRBV2
ASSEEGYT
>TRBJ2-7|TRBV3-1/TRBV3-2
ASSRQGGYEQY
>TRBJ1-4|TRBV2
ASSGGQVNEKLF
>TRBJ2-1|TRBV9
ASSGGSGSYNEQF
>TRBJ2-5|TRBV5-1
ASSLAGDETQY
>TRBJ1-4|TRBV2
ASSIQGSQLF
>TRBJ2-3|TRBV29-1
SAFGGAGTDTQY
>TRBJ2-2|TRBV10-1
ASSKGDTGELF
>TRBJ2-2|TRBV7-8
ASSRQGGTGELF
>TRBJ2-7|TRBV7-9
ASSFGLSYEQY
>TRBJ1-1|TRBV19
ASSRTGVNTEAF
>TRBJ1-5|TRBV6-1
ASSERVFVDRGQPQH